The rows below give T cell receptor beta chains drawn from one sample of a study of human T cells and chemical hapten exposure. Via MiXCR, TCRdb re-called the RACE reads, giving one row per CDR3 protein. Altogether more than 150,000 distinct CDR3 sequences are present, approximately 24% being singletons, with the ten largest covering about 2.3%. The material was whole blood, obtained in connection with sensitization to the hapten diphenylcyclopropenone (DPC). The origin of the receptors is a woman between 40 and 55 years old with alopecia areata. Some clones in this sample may be carry-over from other donors' samples. CDR3s include the opening cysteine and the closing phenylalanine or tryptophan. D genes are given only for firm matches. Clone size appears in some rows only: once, few, many, or a class for an expanded clone.

d_call | j_call | v_call | clone_size | cdr3_nt | cdr3_aa
NA | TRBJ2-3 | TRBV28 | few | TGTGCCAGCACCGACAGGACAGATACGCAGTATTTT | CASTDRTDTQYF
NA | TRBJ2-1 | TRBV12-3/TRBV12-4 | NA | TGTGCCAGCATTCCGCGGGCTGTGGGCAATGAGCAGTTCTTC | CASIPRAVGNEQFF
NA | TRBJ2-6 | TRBV6-5 | many | TGTGCCAGCATGGAGGAACCTGGGGCCAACGTCCTGACTTTC | CASMEEPGANVLTF
NA | TRBJ2-5 | TRBV29-1 | few | TGCAGCGTTGAAGATCGCGTTAGTGGGACCCAGTACTTC | CSVEDRVSGTQYF
TRBD2 | TRBJ2-1 | TRBV29-1 | NA | TGCAGCGTTGAAGGGGGACTAGCGGGAGTAGGCTTGGGTGAGCAGTTCTTC | CSVEGGLAGVGLGEQFF
TRBD1 | TRBJ1-5 | TRBV19 | few | TGTGCCAGTAGCCCCGTGGACAGGGAACAGCCCCAGCATTTT | CASSPVDREQPQHF
NA | TRBJ2-2 | TRBV7-3 | few | TGTGCCAGCAGCTCCGGACAGTTCACCGGGGAGCTGTTTTTT | CASSSGQFTGELFF
TRBD1 | TRBJ1-2 | TRBV12-3/TRBV12-4 | few | TGTGCCAGCAGTCCTAGGGCAGGGGGCAACTATGGCTACACCTTC | CASSPRAGGNYGYTF
NA | TRBJ2-7 | TRBV10-3 | few | TGTGCCATCAGTGAGTCGAGCTACGAGCAGTACTTC | CAISESSYEQYF
NA | TRBJ2-1 | TRBV19 | many | TGTGCCAGTAGTACGGCCTCAACGGGTTTGGATGAGCAGTTCTTC | CASSTASTGLDEQFF
TRBD1 | TRBJ1-1 | TRBV28 | few | TGTGCCAGCAGCACGGGACAGGGGAATATGAACACTGAAGCTTTCTTT | CASSTGQGNMNTEAFF
NA | TRBJ2-3 | TRBV6-5 | NA | TGTGCCAGCAGGGGTGGGGGGAAGGATACGCAGTATTTT | CASRGGGKDTQYF
TRBD1 | TRBJ1-5 | TRBV7-9 | NA | TGTGCCAGCAGCGTAGGACAGGGCCATGGGCAGCCCCAGCATTTT | CASSVGQGHGQPQHF
NA | TRBJ2-1 | TRBV24-1 | NA | TGTGCCACCAGTGCCCTCGACCGAGACAATGAGCAGTTCTTC | CATSALDRDNEQFF
TRBD1 | TRBJ1-1 | TRBV29-1 | NA | TGCAGCGCGACGGGACAGTTTAACACTGAAGCTTTCTTT | CSATGQFNTEAFF
TRBD2 | TRBJ2-3 | TRBV5-1 | NA | TGCGCCAGCAGCTTGTGGACTCCGGGACTAGCGGGAGATGACACAGATACGCAGTATTTT | CASSLWTPGLAGDDTDTQYF
NA | TRBJ1-5 | TRBV28 | NA | TGTGCCAGCAGTTTAATTGTCGGGGGAGGTCAGCCCCAGCATTTT | CASSLIVGGGQPQHF
TRBD2 | TRBJ2-1 | TRBV20-1 | NA | TGCAGTGCTCCACTAGCGGGAGTTGTAGATGAGCAGTTCTTC | CSAPLAGVVDEQFF
TRBD1 | TRBJ1-1 | TRBV20-1 | NA | TGCAGTGCTAGGAACTCAGGGGGCACTGAAGCTTTCTTT | CSARNSGGTEAFF
NA | TRBJ2-2 | TRBV11-2 | many | TGTGCCAGCAGCTTAGTGGATCCAGCCGACGGGGAGCTGTTTTTT | CASSLVDPADGELFF
NA | TRBJ2-1 | TRBV7-3 | few | TGTGCCAGCAGCTTAGGGGCCCAGACGGGCTATGAGCAGTTCTTC | CASSLGAQTGYEQFF
NA | TRBJ1-6 | TRBV28 | NA | TGTGCCAGCAGCCCCTTTTTGTTACCCCTCCACTTT | CASSPFLLPLHF
TRBD2 | TRBJ2-1 | TRBV4-3 | few | TGCGCCAGCAGCCAAGCACTAGCGAATTCCTACAATGAGCAGTTCTTC | CASSQALANSYNEQFF
TRBD1 | TRBJ1-1 | TRBV29-1 | NA | TGCAGCGTTGAAGACAAGGGGGCGAAGAACACTGAAGCTTTCTTT | CSVEDKGAKNTEAFF
TRBD1 | TRBJ2-1 | TRBV29-1 | few | TGCAGCGTTGTAAGGGGGCTTTACAATGAGCAGTTCTTC | CSVVRGLYNEQFF
NA | TRBJ2-4 | TRBV10-3 | few | TGTGCCATCAGTGAGTCCGCGGTAGCCAAAAACATTCAGTACTTC | CAISESAVAKNIQYF
TRBD1 | TRBJ2-7 | TRBV28 | few | TGTGCCAGCAGTTTAGCCGGGACAGGGCTAATTGGGGAGCAGTACTTC | CASSLAGTGLIGEQYF
NA | TRBJ1-5 | TRBV27 | few | TGTGCCAGCAGCGGGACCCCAGGTAGCGATCAGCCCCAGCATTTT | CASSGTPGSDQPQHF
NA | TRBJ2-7 | TRBV6-5 | NA | TGTGCCAGCAGTTACTCGGCAGGAGACAGCTACGAGCAGTACTTC | CASSYSAGDSYEQYF